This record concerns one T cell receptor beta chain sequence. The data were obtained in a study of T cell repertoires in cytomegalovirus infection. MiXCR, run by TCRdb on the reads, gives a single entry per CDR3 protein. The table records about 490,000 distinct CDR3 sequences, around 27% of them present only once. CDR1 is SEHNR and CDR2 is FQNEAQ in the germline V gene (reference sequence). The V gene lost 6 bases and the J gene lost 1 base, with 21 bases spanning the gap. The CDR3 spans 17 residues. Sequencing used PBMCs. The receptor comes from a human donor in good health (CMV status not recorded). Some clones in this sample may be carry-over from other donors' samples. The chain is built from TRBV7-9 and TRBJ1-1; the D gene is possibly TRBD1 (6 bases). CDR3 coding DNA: TGTGCCAGCAGACCCGGGGGGGGGGGCGCCGGGAACACTGAAGCTTTCTTT. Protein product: CASRPGGGGAGNTEAFF.